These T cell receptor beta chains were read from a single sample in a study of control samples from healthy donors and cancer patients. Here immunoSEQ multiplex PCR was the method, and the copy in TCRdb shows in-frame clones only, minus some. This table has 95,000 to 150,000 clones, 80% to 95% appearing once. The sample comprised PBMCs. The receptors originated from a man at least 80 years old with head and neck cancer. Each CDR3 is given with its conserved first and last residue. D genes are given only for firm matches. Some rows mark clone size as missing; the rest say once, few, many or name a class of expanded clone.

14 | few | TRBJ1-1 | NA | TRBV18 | TGTGCCAGCTCACCAGGCAGGGGGAACACTGAAGCTTTCTTT | CASSPGRGNTEAFF
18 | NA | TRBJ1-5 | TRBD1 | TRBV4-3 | TGCGCCAGCAGCCAAGATCTCAACAGGGGTTTATCGAATCAGCCCCAGCATTTT | CASSQDLNRGLSNQPQHF
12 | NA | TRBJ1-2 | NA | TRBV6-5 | TGTGCCAGCAGATCGGCTAACTATGGCTACACCTTC | CASRSANYGYTF
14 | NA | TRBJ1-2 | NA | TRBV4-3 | TGCGCCAGCAGCGCCGTAGGAGCTAACTATGGCTACACCTTC | CASSAVGANYGYTF
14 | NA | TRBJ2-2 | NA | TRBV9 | TGTGCCAGCAGCGTCCTCCGGGACCCCGGGGAGCTGTTTTTT | CASSVLRDPGELFF
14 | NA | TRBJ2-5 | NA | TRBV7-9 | TGTGCCAGCAGCTTAGCGTTGCTCCGAGAGACCCAGTACTTC | CASSLALLRETQYF
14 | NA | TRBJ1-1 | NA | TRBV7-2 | TGTGCCAGCAGCTTTGGGCACCTGAACACTGAAGCTTTCTTT | CASSFGHLNTEAFF
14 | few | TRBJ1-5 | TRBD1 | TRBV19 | TGTGCCAGTAAACAGGGGGTAAGCAATCAGCCCCAGCATTTT | CASKQGVSNQPQHF
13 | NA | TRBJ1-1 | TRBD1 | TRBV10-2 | TGCGCCAGCAGCCTGAACAGGGACAGGGACGCTTTCTTT | CASSLNRDRDAFF
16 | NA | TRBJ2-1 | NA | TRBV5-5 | TGTGCCAGCAGCTTGATCGCCGCCACCACCTACAATGAGCAGTTCTTC | CASSLIAATTYNEQFF
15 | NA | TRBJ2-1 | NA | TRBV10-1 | TGCGCCAGCAGCGACCCGACGGGTTTCTACAATGAGCAGTTCTTC | CASSDPTGFYNEQFF
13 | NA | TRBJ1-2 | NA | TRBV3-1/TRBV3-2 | TGTGCCAGCAGCCAAGGGTGGGGTGTTGGCTACACCTTC | CASSQGWGVGYTF
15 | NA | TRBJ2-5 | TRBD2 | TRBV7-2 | TGTGCCAGCAGCTTAGGGGGACTAGAGCGAGAGACCCAGTACTTC | CASSLGGLERETQYF
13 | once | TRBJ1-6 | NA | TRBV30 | TGTGCCTGGAGTCAGGGTTGGAATTCACCCCTCCACTTT | CAWSQGWNSPLHF
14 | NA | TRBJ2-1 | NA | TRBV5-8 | TGTGCCAGCAGCTTGGGGCCACGCGTGGGTGAGCAGTTCTTC | CASSLGPRVGEQFF
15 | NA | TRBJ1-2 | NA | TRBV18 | TGTGCCAGCTCACCAAGGCAGGGGTTAAACTATGGCTACACCTTC | CASSPRQGLNYGYTF
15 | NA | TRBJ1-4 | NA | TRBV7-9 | TGTGCCAGCAGCAACGGGGAGAGAACTAATGAAAAACTGTTTTTT | CASSNGERTNEKLFF
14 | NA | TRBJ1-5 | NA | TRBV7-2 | TGTGCCAGCAGCTTAGAACAGGGAGATCAGCCCCAGCATTTT | CASSLEQGDQPQHF
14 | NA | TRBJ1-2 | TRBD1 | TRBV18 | TGTGCCAGCTCACCACCGACAGGGGGCGGAGGCTACACCTTC | CASSPPTGGGGYTF
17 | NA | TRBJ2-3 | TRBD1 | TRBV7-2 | TGTGCCAGCAGCTACAGGGGGCGGGTAGGGTTCACAGATACGCAGTATTTT | CASSYRGRVGFTDTQYF
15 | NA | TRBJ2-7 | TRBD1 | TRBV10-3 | TGTGCCATCAGTGAGCGGGGGACAGGGAAAGGCGAGCAGTACTTC | CAISERGTGKGEQYF
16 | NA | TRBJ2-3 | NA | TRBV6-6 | TGTGCCAGCAGTTTCCGGACTTCTCCTAGCACAGATACGCAGTATTTT | CASSFRTSPSTDTQYF
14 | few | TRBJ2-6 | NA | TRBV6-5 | TGTGCCAGCAGGCCCTATCCTGGGGCCAACGTCCTGACTTTC | CASRPYPGANVLTF
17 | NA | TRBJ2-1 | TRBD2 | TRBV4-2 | TGTGCCAGCAGCCAAGATTTGCGGGGGGGGCCATACAATGAGCAGTTCTTC | CASSQDLRGGPYNEQFF
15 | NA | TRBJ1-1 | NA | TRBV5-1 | TGCGCCAGCAGCTTGGTACCAGGGGATGGTACTGAAGCTTTCTTT | CASSLVPGDGTEAFF
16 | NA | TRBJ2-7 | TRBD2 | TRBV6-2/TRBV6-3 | TGTGCCAGCAGCTTTTTTCGGACTAGCGGATCCTACGAGCAGTACTTC | CASSFFRTSGSYEQYF
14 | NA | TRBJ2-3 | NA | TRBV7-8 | TGTGCCAGCAGCTTCGCGCGGACGGGAGATACGCAGTATTTT | CASSFARTGDTQYF
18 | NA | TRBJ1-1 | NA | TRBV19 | TGTGCCAGTAGTATCAGAGGGGGAGGGGTCGTGGTGAACACTGAAGCTTTCTTT | CASSIRGGGVVVNTEAFF
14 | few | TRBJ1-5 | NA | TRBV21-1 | TGTGCCAGCAGCACTGGCGGGACCTGGGGGATTAGGAATTTT | CASSTGGTWGIRNF
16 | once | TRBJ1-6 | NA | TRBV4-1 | TGCGCCAGCAGCCAAGAGCAGCCCGCGAATAATTCACCCCTCCACTTT | CASSQEQPANNSPLHF
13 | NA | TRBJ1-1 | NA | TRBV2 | TGTGCCAGCAGTGAACTGGAGGACACTGAAGCTTTCTTT | CASSELEDTEAFF
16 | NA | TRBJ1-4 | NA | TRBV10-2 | TGCGCCAGCAGTCCTAGAGACGGGGGGTTCGGAGGAAAACTGTTTTTT | CASSPRDGGFGGKLFF
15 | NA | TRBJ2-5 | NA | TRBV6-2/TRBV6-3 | TGTGCCAGCAGTTCGTCCTACAGGGAGGGGGAGACCCAGTACTTC | CASSSSYREGETQYF
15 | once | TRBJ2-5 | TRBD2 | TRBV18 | TGTGCCAGCTCACCACAGGGACTAGCATCGGAGACCCAGTACTTC | CASSPQGLASETQYF
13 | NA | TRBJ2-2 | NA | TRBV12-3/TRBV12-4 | TGTGCCAGCAGTTCCGATATCACCGGGGAGCTGTTTTTT | CASSSDITGELFF
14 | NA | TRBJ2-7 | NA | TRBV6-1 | TGTGCCAGCAGTGAAATGAGGGTCGGAAACGAGCAGTACTTC | CASSEMRVGNEQYF
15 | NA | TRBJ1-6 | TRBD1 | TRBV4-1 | TGCGCCAGCAGCCTCGGACAGGGGGCTCGGTCACCCCTCCACTTT | CASSLGQGARSPLHF
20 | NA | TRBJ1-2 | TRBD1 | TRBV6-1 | TGTGCCAGCAGTGATTGGTATCCCGACAGGGAATTTTTATCGAACTATGGCTACACCTTC | CASSDWYPDREFLSNYGYTF
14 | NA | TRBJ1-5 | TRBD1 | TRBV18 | TGTGCCAGCTCAGGAGGGGACAGGGTACAGCCCCAGCATTTT | CASSGGDRVQPQHF
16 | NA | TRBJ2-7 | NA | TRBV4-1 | TGCGCCAGCAGCCAGGCGGGGTCTTTTACGGCCTACGAGCAGTACTTC | CASSQAGSFTAYEQYF
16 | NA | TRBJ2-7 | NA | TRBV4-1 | TGCGCCAGCAGCCAAGACCCGGACTCTTCGGCCTACGAGCAGTACTTC | CASSQDPDSSAYEQYF
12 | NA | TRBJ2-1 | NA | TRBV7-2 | TGTGCCAGCAGCTTCTACGCTGATGAGCAGTTCTTC | CASSFYADEQFF
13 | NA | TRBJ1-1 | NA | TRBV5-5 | TGTGCCAGCAGCTTGAATAGTCCGGGGAGAGCTTTCTTT | CASSLNSPGRAFF
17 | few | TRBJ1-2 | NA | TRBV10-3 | TGTGCCATCAGGGAGAACTTCTTCGAGGAAGCTAACTATGGCTACACCTTC | CAIRENFFEEANYGYTF
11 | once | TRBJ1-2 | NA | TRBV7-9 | TGTGCCAGCAGCGCAATGTCGAGCTACACCTTC | CASSAMSSYTF
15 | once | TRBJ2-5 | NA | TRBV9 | TGTGCCAGCAGCGGGGGAGGACCGTACCAAGAGACCCAGTACTTC | CASSGGGPYQETQYF
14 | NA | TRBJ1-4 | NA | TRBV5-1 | TGCGCCAGCAGCAACGACAGAACTAATGAAAAACTGTTTTTT | CASSNDRTNEKLFF
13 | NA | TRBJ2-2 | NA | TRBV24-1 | TGTGCCACCAGTGATTTGATCACCGGGGAGCTGTTTTTT | CATSDLITGELFF
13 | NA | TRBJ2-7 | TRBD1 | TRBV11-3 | TGTGCCAGCAGCTGGACAGGGATCGACGAGCAGTACTTC | CASSWTGIDEQYF
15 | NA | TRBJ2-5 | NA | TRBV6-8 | TGTGCCAGCAGTATAGCCGGGGGTATGCAAGAGACCCAGTACTTC | CASSIAGGMQETQYF
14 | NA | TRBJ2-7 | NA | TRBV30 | TGTGCCTGGAACCCCCCTCCCGCTGCCTACGAGCAGTACTTC | CAWNPPPAAYEQYF
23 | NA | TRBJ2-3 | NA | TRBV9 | TGTGCCAGCAGCCCCAGACGCACCTCTAGTGTTTCCAGGGTTGGTCAACTCACAGATACGCAGTATTTT | CASSPRRTSSVSRVGQLTDTQYF
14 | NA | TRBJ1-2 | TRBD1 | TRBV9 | TGTGCCAGCAGCCCTCCGACAGGGGCTGGGGGCTACACCTTC | CASSPPTGAGGYTF
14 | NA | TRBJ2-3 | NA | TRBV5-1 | TGCGCCAGCAGCTTGGAGCAAGGGGCAGATACGCAGTATTTT | CASSLEQGADTQYF
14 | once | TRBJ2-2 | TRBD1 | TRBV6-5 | TGTGCCAGCAGCAGGACAGGAGACACCGGGGAGCTGTTTTTT | CASSRTGDTGELFF